These 30 T cell receptor beta chains were sequenced from one sample in a study of blood T cell repertoires in COVID-19. Assay: immunoSEQ multiplex PCR; the TCRdb copy retains only in-frame clones and omits some. The profile shows around 150,000 clones, around 92% of them singletons. The sample taken for sequencing was peripheral blood. Receptors originate from a man in his thirties or forties with COVID-19, enrolled during active disease.

The genes are TRBV7-7 and TRBJ2-5; TRBD1 is a possible D gene (6 bases). The CDR3 is 16 residues long. Germline-derived CDR1 and CDR2 are SSHAT and FNYEAQ (reference sequence). V was shortened by 5 bases and J by 5 bases, with 21 bases between the two germline ends. As DNA, the CDR3 is TGTGCCAGCAGCCTGGGCGGCACAGGGTCTAGGGAGACCCAGTACTTC. Its translation: CASSLGGTGSRETQYF. Full variable domain (outside the CDR3, taken from reference TRBV7-7 and TRBJ2-5): GAGVSQSPRYKVTKRGQDVTLRCDPISSHATLYWYQQALGQGPEFLTYFNYEAQPDKSGLPSDRFSAERPEGSISTLTIQRTEQRDSAMYRCASSLGGTGSRETQYFGPGTRLLVL.

This chain links TRBV12-3 or TRBV12-4 with TRBJ2-6; maybe TRBD2 (5 bases). The CDR3 totals 13 residues. V shed 8 bases and J shed 0 bases, with 5 bases lying between them. The CDR3: CASRDSGANVLTF. The CDR3 DNA reads as TGTGCCAGCCGGGACTCTGGGGCCAACGTCCTGACTTTC.

The table lists this clone with a few counts. The CDR3 DNA reads TGTGCCTGGAGTGTAGGCGGGGCATATATCAGCAATCAGCCCCAGCATTTT. Its protein is CAWSVGGAYISNQPQHF. The chain uses TRBV30 and TRBJ1-5; TRBD1 is a possible D gene (5 bases). V lost 0 bases and J lost 1, with 16 bases in between. There are 17 residues in the CDR3. Germline loops: CDR1 GTSNPN, CDR2 SVGIG (reference sequence).

The J gene is TRBJ1-2, the V gene TRBV29-1; TRBD1 might be the D (5 bases). The CDR3 spans 16 residues. Trimming shortened V by 2 bases and J by 4 bases, and 20 bases separated the two germline ends. The germline V gene encodes CDR1 SQVTM and CDR2 ANQGSEA. The CDR3 here is CSVERGGAGTSYGYTF. In nucleotides, the CDR3 is TGCAGCGTTGAACGGGGAGGGGCAGGGACCAGCTATGGCTACACCTTC.

The rearrangement uses TRBV30 and TRBJ1-4; D is undetermined. The CDR3 spans 16 residues. The germline gives CDR1 GTSNPN, CDR2 SVGIG (reference sequence). Trimming took off 3 bases at V and 1 base at J, with 15 bases between the two ends. The CDR3 is CAWRPAIGKTNEKLFF. Written as DNA, the CDR3 is TGTGCCTGGAGGCCCGCGATCGGGAAAACTAATGAAAAACTGTTTTTT.

This clone came up once. V and J are TRBV27 and TRBJ2-7; 10 bases are shared with TRBD1. V trimming: 2 bases; J trimming: 3 bases; junction bases outside the gene matches: 1. Germline V gives CDR1 MNHEY, CDR2 SMNVEV (reference sequence). The CDR3 spans 14 residues. This CDR3 reads CASSLRTGGYEQYF. DNA of the CDR3: TGTGCCAGCAGTTTAAGGACAGGGGGCTACGAGCAGTACTTC.

The V and J genes are TRBV12-3 or TRBV12-4 and TRBJ2-3; 11 bases map to TRBD2. This CDR3 comprises 13 residues. Unmatched junction bases numbered 1, after V lost 10 bases and J lost 1 base. The DNA for the CDR3 is TGTGCCATGACTAGCGGGGGCACAGATACGCAGTATTTT. This sequence encodes CAMTSGGTDTQYF.

This clone was detected a few times. This chain connects TRBV2 to TRBJ2-7, with 7 bases that match TRBD1. The V segment lost 5 bases and the J segment 8 bases; nucleotides outside the gene matches: 12. The CDR3 runs 14 residues. CDR1 and CDR2 from the germline V gene are SNHLY and FYNNEI. DNA of the CDR3: TGTGCCAGCAGTCATGGGACAGTTGGGATTCAGCAGTACTTC. It specifies CASSHGTVGIQQYF.

The chain links TRBV10-3 to TRBJ2-3; D possibly corresponds to TRBD2 (5 bases). Trimming stripped 4 bases from V and 2 bases from J, with 16 bases between. The CDR3 has 16 amino acids. From germline, CDR1 is ENHRY and CDR2 SYGVKD. The CDR3 loop is CAISVGGSHTTDTQYF. CDR3 bases: TGTGCCATCAGTGTAGGTGGGAGCCATACCACAGATACGCAGTATTTT.

This rearrangement joins TRBV9 to TRBJ2-6; possible D gene TRBD1, 5 bases. Looked up from germline, CDR1 is SGDLS and CDR2 is YYNGEE. CDR3 length: 15 residues. V dropped 4 bases and J dropped 2 bases, with 10 bases sitting between them. The CDR3 reads CASSSGNPGANVLTF. The CDR3 DNA reads TGTGCCAGCAGCTCAGGGAACCCTGGGGCCAACGTCCTGACTTTC.

The chain joins TRBV7-8 to TRBJ1-1; TRBD1 is a possible D gene (5 bases). V lost 1 base, J lost 8 bases, and 17 bases lay in between. The CDR3 spans 15 residues. In germline, CDR1 is SGHVS, CDR2 FQNEAQ. The CDR3 protein is CASSLELGGAQEAFF. In nucleotides, the CDR3 is TGTGCCAGCAGCTTAGAATTAGGAGGGGCGCAGGAAGCTTTCTTT.

This chain links TRBV7-7 with TRBJ2-3; no clear D gene. The CDR3 runs 13 residues. With 3 bases removed from V and 5 bases from J, the gap between germline ends came to 9 bases. Germline CDR1 SSHAT, CDR2 FNYEAQ (reference sequence). The CDR3 is CASSLGPGDTQYF. CDR3 in DNA: TGTGCCAGCAGCTTGGGTCCGGGAGATACGCAGTATTTT.

The rearrangement links TRBV24-1 to TRBJ1-2; tentatively, D is TRBD1 (5 bases). This CDR3 has 12 residues. Trimming took 2 bases from V and 8 from J, leaving 8 bases between them. Germline V gene lookup returns CDR1 KGHDR and CDR2 SFDVKD. CDR3 loop: CATSDSGNGYTF. CDR3 DNA: TGTGCCACCAGTGATTCAGGGAACGGCTACACCTTC.

This rearrangement joins TRBV3-1 (or the pseudogene TRBV3-2) to TRBJ1-2; D gene ambiguous. CDR1 is LGHDT and CDR2 is YNNKEL in the germline V gene (reference sequence). The CDR3 length is 13 residues. Trimming pared 1 base from V and 7 bases from J, leaving 10 bases between. The CDR3 is CASSQVGGSGYTF. The CDR3 nucleotides are TGTGCCAGCAGCCAAGTTGGAGGGAGTGGCTACACCTTC.

The chain is built from TRBV18 and TRBJ2-3; no definite D call. This CDR3 is 13 amino acids long. Trimming left V 6 bases short and J 6 bases short, with 13 bases between. Germline CDR1 and CDR2: KGHSH and LQKENI. DNA for the CDR3: TGTGCCAGCTCCCCCCGAACCCGGGATACGCAGTATTTT. Amino acid sequence: CASSPRTRDTQYF.

The chain combines TRBV21-1 with TRBJ2-5; the D call of TRBD2 is as the table states it, not checked on the DNA. TRBV21-1 is designated a pseudogene. The CDR3 is 17 residues long. The CDR3 sequence: CASSKFPLARHQETQYF. For the CDR3, the DNA is TGTGCCAGCAGCAAATTTCCGTTAGCGCGGCATCAAGAGACCCAGTACTTC.

CDR3 residues: CASSTSGTSGVYEQYF. Here the CDR3 DNA reads TGTGCCAGTAGTACTTCCGGGACTAGCGGGGTCTACGAGCAGTACTTC. J is TRBJ2-7 and V is TRBV19, with 13 bases aligning to TRBD2. CDR3 length: 16 amino acids. Germline-derived CDR1 and CDR2 are LNHDA and SQIVND (reference sequence). The J segment lost 3 bases and the V segment lost 4 bases, leaving 6 bases of the junction unmatched.

The sample holds one count of this clone. The CDR3 DNA reads as TGTGCCAGCAGTTTAACTAGCAGAGCCTACAATGAGCAGTTCTTC. Encoded protein: CASSLTSRAYNEQFF. This chain links TRBV27 with TRBJ2-1, with a tentative D call TRBD2 (6 bases). The V end was cut by 2 bases, the J end by 2 bases, with 10 bases between. The germline V gene has CDR1 MNHEY and CDR2 SMNVEV (reference sequence). There are 15 residues in the CDR3.

J is TRBJ2-5 and V is TRBV27; D is perhaps TRBD2 (7 bases). Germline V gives CDR1 MNHEY, CDR2 SMNVEV (reference sequence). V was trimmed by 6 bases and J by 5 bases, leaving 22 bases between them. This CDR3 contains 16 residues. In DNA, the CDR3 is TGTGCCAGCAGCCCCTACAGGGAGCGGGGCAGGGAGACCCAGTACTTC. As protein: CASSPYRERGRETQYF.

The chain couples TRBV5-1 to TRBJ2-1; 8 positions agree with TRBD1. V was pared by 4 bases and J by 4 bases, with 7 bases of the junction left unmatched. Germline assignment: CDR1 SGHRS and CDR2 YFSETQ. The CDR3 sequence is 15 residues long. The CDR3 sequence: CASSLWTGQYNEQFF. CDR3 bases: TGCGCCAGCAGCCTATGGACAGGGCAGTACAATGAGCAGTTCTTC.

The chain carries TRBV4-1 and TRBJ1-1; TRBD1 agrees at 7 bases. J lost 4 bases, V lost 4 bases, and 6 bases had no gene match. The CDR3 has 14 residues. From germline, CDR1 is MGHRA and CDR2 YSYEKL. As DNA, the CDR3 is TGCGCCAGCAGCCTCCGGGACAGCGTCACTGAAGCTTTCTTT. This translates into CASSLRDSVTEAFF.

The V call is TRBV30, the J call TRBJ2-7; TRBD2 aligns across 10 bases. Germline-derived CDR1 and CDR2 are GTSNPN and SVGIG (reference sequence). Trimming cost V 7 bases and J 5 bases; bases outside gene matches: 8. This CDR3 has 13 residues. CDR3 sequence (DNA): TGTGCCTTGCGACTAGCGGGTATCCACGAGCAGTACTTC. Protein sequence: CALRLAGIHEQYF.

The rearrangement links TRBV6-2 or TRBV6-3 to TRBJ2-3; TRBD2 matches 12 bases. V lost 0 bases to trimming and J lost 0 bases; unmatched junction nucleotides: 4. Germline values: CDR1 MNHEY, CDR2 SVGEGT. CDR3 size: 18 residues. The CDR3 DNA follows: TGTGCCAGCAGTTACTCGACTAGCGGGAGAGGGAGCACAGATACGCAGTATTTT. Its protein is CASSYSTSGRGSTDTQYF.

The genes are TRBV19 and TRBJ2-5, with D hard to call. The CDR3 spans 12 residues. V was cut by 3 bases and J by 2 bases, with 4 bases left in between. CDR1 is LNHDA, CDR2 SQIVND, per germline (reference sequence). CDR3 residues: CASSIQQETQYF. The CDR3 DNA reads TGTGCCAGTAGTATCCAACAAGAGACCCAGTACTTC. The full variable domain, in which reference TRBV19 and TRBJ2-5 provide the parts outside the CDR3, is DGGITQSPKYLFRKEGQNVTLSCEQNLNHDAMYWYRQDPGQGLRLIYYSQIVNDFQKGDIAEGYSVSREKKESFPLTVTSAQKNPTAFYLCASSIQQETQYFGPGTRLLVL.

The chain is built from TRBV5-1 and TRBJ1-1; no reliable D call. Germline CDR1 SGHRS, CDR2 YFSETQ. The V and J ends lost 4 bases and 7 bases respectively, with 17 bases between them. This CDR3 comprises 14 residues. CDR3: CASSAEVVQGEAFF. CDR3 bases: TGCGCCAGCAGCGCCGAGGTCGTACAAGGTGAAGCTTTCTTT.

The chain is built from TRBV5-1 and TRBJ1-3; 10 bases line up with TRBD1. The germline CDR1 and CDR2 sequences are SGHRS and YFSETQ. This CDR3 comprises 15 residues. J was trimmed by 2 bases and V by 4 bases; bases with no gene match: 3. CDR3 in amino acids: CASSPGQGAGNTIYF. CDR3 bases: TGCGCCAGCAGCCCAGGACAGGGGGCTGGAAACACCATATATTTT.

The chain has TRBV25-1 and TRBJ1-4, with a weak D call TRBD1 (5 bases). The CDR3 extends over 15 amino acids. CDR1 is MGHDK and CDR2 is SYGVNS in the germline V gene. The V end lost 0 bases, the J end lost 13 bases, and 18 bases lay between the germline ends. Written as DNA, the CDR3 is TGTGCCAGCAGTGAATATAAGGTGGGGCCCGGGGGACTGTTTTTT. It is translated as CASSEYKVGPGGLFF.

The chain is built from TRBV7-8 and TRBJ1-3; no clear D. CDR3 length equals 20 residues. Germline V lookup: CDR1 SGHVS, CDR2 FQNEAQ. V gave up 3 bases and J gave up 4 bases, with 28 bases separating them. CDR3 loop: CASSFRFLGSPGLPGNTIYF. CDR3 DNA: TGTGCCAGCAGCTTTAGATTTTTGGGCTCTCCTGGGCTTCCAGGAAACACCATATATTTT.

The rearrangement links TRBV3-1 (or the pseudogene TRBV3-2) to TRBJ2-5, with a possible D match to TRBD1 (6 bases). Trimming left V 1 base short and J 3 bases short, with 12 bases between. Germline V gene data show CDR1 as LGHDT and CDR2 as YNNKEL (reference sequence). CDR3 length: 15 residues. Written as DNA, the CDR3 is TGTGCCAGCAGCCAAGCGCTAGGGGGAAAAGAGACCCAGTACTTC. Its translation is CASSQALGGKETQYF.

The rearrangement links TRBV9 to TRBJ2-7; D is possibly TRBD2 (6 bases). The germline V and J ends were trimmed by 2 bases and 2 bases, with 11 bases remaining between them. CDR3 length: 14 residues. The V gene's germline CDR1 is SGDLS and CDR2 YYNGEE. The CDR3 coding sequence is TGTGCCAGCAGCGTGGCGGGACTCCCCTACGAGCAGTACTTC. This encodes CASSVAGLPYEQYF.